This record concerns one T cell receptor (beta chain) sequence. Its antigen remains unidentified. The V end lost 5 bases, the J end lost 4 bases, and 17 bases lay between the germline ends. The CDR3 runs 15 residues. Germline V gene sequence: CDR1 SEHNR, CDR2 FQNEAQ (reference sequence). The data were obtained in a study of shared clonotypes between healthy human individuals. The table came from immunoSEQ multiplex PCR; TCRdb's copy has only in-frame clones and leaves some out. The table shows approximately 2.5 million clones, with over 85% occurring only once. Study outcomes and limitations: Four donors had approximately 4.6% of their naive CD4 clonotypes in common. The study found lower generation probabilities in non-shared clonotypes than in those shared by all four donors.

This clonotype originated in a man between 18 and 29 years old in good health. Some clones in this sample may be carry-over from other donors' samples. Sample: naive CD4+ T cells from PBMCs. Subset indicated: CD45RA+ positively selected. The chain uses TRBV7-9 and TRBJ1-1, with D hard to call. CDR3 nucleotide sequence: TGTGCCAGCAGCGCGCTTAGCGGATCTAGCACTGAAGCTTTCTTT. This sequence encodes CASSALSGSSTEAFF.